The clone carrying this T cell receptor (beta chain) showed up many times. TCRdb recomputed calls from the 5' RACE reads with MiXCR, one row per CDR3 protein. The sample consists of 25,000 or so distinct CDR3 sequences, roughly 4.7% of them appearing once. The sample originates from a study of spatial heterogeneity in lung cancer. Described time point: sample taken at primary tumor resection. The donor group consisted of 72 patients who had untreated, early-stage non-small cell lung cancer. Unsorted tumor, nontumor lung tissue or cryopreserved PBMC supplied the whole RNA. Germline assignment: CDR1 MNHEY and CDR2 SMNVEV (reference sequence). Trimming stripped 2 bases from V and 10 bases from J, with 17 bases between. This CDR3 contains 14 residues.

This sequence originates from a male donor with early-stage non-small cell lung cancer. The chain employs TRBV27 and TRBJ1-1, with D possibly matching TRBD1 (6 bases). This sample comprised PBMCs, obtained at surgery. CDR3 region: CASSLGTRRDIAFF. The CDR3 DNA sequence: TGTGCCAGCAGTTTAGGCACCCGAAGGGACATAGCTTTCTTT.